What follows is one TCR beta chain and its context. This record comes from a study of tumor-infiltrating lymphocytes in localized non-small cell lung cancer. Clones were sequenced by immunoSEQ multiplex PCR, and TCRdb holds only the in-frame ones, with some missing. Of about 14,000 clones listed, about 75% are singletons. This CDR3 is 16 amino acids long. V was cut by 2 bases and J by 2 bases, with 15 bases left in between. Germline V gene data show CDR1 as SGHAT and CDR2 as FQNNGV. This rearrangement joins TRBV11-2 to TRBJ1-1; no clear D gene. The sequence was collected from a human donor with non-small cell lung cancer. The sample taken for sequencing was lung tumor tissue. CDR3 DNA: TGTGCCAGCAGCTTACCCGCATACCGTCTCAACACTGAAGCTTTCTTT. Amino acids: CASSLPAYRLNTEAFF.